This T cell receptor (beta chain) originates from a study of T cells in Graves' hyperthyroidism and ophthalmopathy. The CDR3 regions of TCR beta were amplified from RNA transcripts. The study used the HTBI primer set for a first-round RT-PCR of the TCR CDR3. TCRdb reprocessed the multiplex PCR reads with MiXCR, giving one entry per CDR3 protein. Of around 290,000 distinct CDR3 sequences listed, roughly 14% were seen once; the top ten hold almost 8%. V was clipped by 3 bases and J by 3 bases, with 5 bases between them. This CDR3 has 12 amino acids. The germline V gene encodes CDR1 SEHNR and CDR2 FQNEAQ (reference sequence). Regarding the study as a whole: Most expanded thyroid clonotypes above 0.001 recurred in blood.

A remark on this clonotype: What it binds is not known.

Predating any ophthalmopathy symptoms, the blood sample was taken at first hyperthyroidism diagnosis. The PBMCs were taken from under 12 ml of fresh peripheral blood. This clonotype was sampled from a woman in her twenties or thirties with Graves' hyperthyroidism that later progressed to Graves' ophthalmopathy. V and J are TRBV7-9 and TRBJ1-2; D gene ambiguous. The source material was blood. This CDR3 reads CASSLEHYGYTF. CDR3 DNA sequence: TGTGCCAGCAGCTTGGAACACTATGGCTACACCTTC.